This TCR beta chain emerged from a study of blood T cells in healthy people across ages. Notes on the study in general: In these data, TCR beta diversity tracked strongly with naive T cell percentage.

Primers used in a second PCR of roughly 6 to 12 cycles were a sample-barcoded 5' primer and a J-beta primer mix. TCRdb itself ran the 5' RACE reads through MiXCR, one entry per CDR3 protein. This sample has roughly 1,700,000 distinct CDR3 sequences, with roughly 27% found just once. This clonotype has more than one count but fewer than ten. Its antigen remains unidentified. Its ends do not fully match the called genes, so a read error is possible. The CDR3 contains 14 residues. CDR1 and CDR2 from the germline V gene are KGHSH and LQKENI. Donors were systemically healthy Caucasian individuals from Russia aged about 6 to 90 years.

The source is a woman aged 30 to 39 in good health. This chain joins TRBV18 and TRBJ2-5, with D possibly being TRBD1 (6 bases). Material: blood. The CDR3 sequence: CASSPQGTSETQYF. CDR3 coding DNA: TGTGCCAGCTCGCCACAGGGTACGTCGGAGACCCAGTACTTC.